These T cell receptor beta chains were read from a single sample in a study of control samples from healthy donors and cancer patients. Data came from immunoSEQ multiplex PCR; TCRdb stores just in-frame clones and leaves some out. The sample shows about 120,000 clones, 85% to 90% of them seen only once. The sequencing input was blood. Receptors originate from a man aged 30 to 45 in good health. CDR3s include the opening cysteine and the closing phenylalanine or tryptophan. The D gene is left open where the match is weak. Rows may omit the clone size; those that give it use once, few, many or a size class.

TRBJ2-3 - - TRBV21-1 CASTLRAGGKWYKDTQYF TGTGCCAGCACCCTTAGAGCGGGGGGGAAGTGGTATAAAGATACGCAGTATTTT
TRBJ1-5 - TRBD1 TRBV5-6 CASSRTGLSNQPQHF TGTGCCAGCAGCAGGACAGGGCTTAGCAATCAGCCCCAGCATTTT
TRBJ1-2 once - TRBV14 CASSPSGRVSYTF TGTGCCAGCAGCCCGTCGGGTAGGGTCAGCTACACCTTC
TRBJ1-6 - TRBD1 TRBV7-3 CASSLRQGGNSPLHF TGTGCCAGCAGCTTAAGACAGGGGGGGAATTCACCCCTCCACTTT
TRBJ1-4 - TRBD1 TRBV18 CASSPRQGNDEKLFF TGTGCCAGCTCACCTAGACAGGGGAATGATGAAAAACTGTTTTTT
TRBJ2-1 - - TRBV5-1 CASSLGTDTYNEQFF TGCGCCAGCAGCCTCGGGACGGATACTTACAATGAGCAGTTCTTC
TRBJ2-7 once - TRBV11-2 CASSFSQAYEQYF TGTGCCAGCAGCTTTAGCCAGGCGTACGAGCAGTACTTC
TRBJ2-6 - - TRBV7-3 CASSLMAGGANVLTF TGTGCCAGCAGCTTAATGGCAGGGGGGGCCAACGTCCTGACTTTC
TRBJ2-3 - - TRBV10-1 CASSEPQGTDTQYF TGCGCCAGCAGTGAACCGCAGGGGACAGATACGCAGTATTTT
TRBJ1-1 - - TRBV30 CAWSKQLNTEAFF TGTGCCTGGAGTAAACAACTGAACACTGAAGCTTTCTTT